This T cell receptor (beta chain) was obtained from a study of blood T cells in healthy people across ages. The CDR3 has 14 residues. CDR1 is ENHRY, CDR2 SYGVKD, per germline. Combining a sample-barcoded 5' primer with a J-beta primer mix, a second PCR ran for 7 to 11 cycles. TCRdb re-called the 5' RACE reads through MiXCR, storing one row per CDR3 protein. The sample has around 990,000 distinct CDR3 sequences, 25% seen once. This clonotype was recorded a few times. These data are also associated with another study on T cells of mothers and their children. That work states: No persistent microchimeric T cell clones were detected.

The sequence was obtained from a girl aged 2-15 years in good health. The chain couples TRBV10-3 to TRBJ2-5; D uncertain. The J call may be in error: the DNA end matches TRBJ2-1 better. Sequencing used blood. The CDR3 region is CAISGQVSGNEQFF. The CDR3 DNA follows: TGTGCCATCAGTGGGCAGGTTTCAGGCAATGAGCAGTTCTTC.